Listed here are 22 T cell receptor beta chains from one sample, sequenced in a study of tumor-infiltrating lymphocytes in localized non-small cell lung cancer. Sequencing was performed with immunoSEQ multiplex PCR; in TCRdb, only in-frame clones are kept and a portion is missing. The sample carries around 9,900 clones, about four fifths recorded once. Sequencing was carried out using uninvolved lung tissue not adjacent to the tumor. The receptor source for this set is a human donor with non-small cell lung cancer.

The V gene is TRBV6-5, the J gene TRBJ2-4; TRBD2 aligns across 14 bases. This CDR3 region has 15 residues. CDR1 MNHEY and CDR2 SVGAGI come from the germline V gene. J gave up 11 bases and V 8 bases, and 11 bases lay outside the gene matches. CDR3 DNA sequence: TGTGCCAGCTCTCTGACTAGCGGGAGGGCGACTGTTCAGTACTTC. This sequence encodes CASSLTSGRATVQYF.

This clone came up once. The rearrangement links TRBV6-6 to TRBJ1-4; 10 bases are a match to TRBD1. This CDR3 spans 15 amino acids. Germline CDR1 is MNHNY and CDR2 is SVGAGI (reference sequence). The V gene end was trimmed by 6 bases and the J gene end by 5 bases; junction bases not matched to a gene: 6. The CDR3 loop reads CASSLLGQGNEKLFF. CDR3 DNA: TGTGCCAGCAGCCTATTGGGACAGGGGAATGAAAAACTGTTTTTT.

The gene calls are TRBV27 and TRBJ2-2; 9 bases are a match to TRBD1. Trimming cost V 3 bases and J 3 bases; bases outside gene matches: 8. Per germline, CDR1 MNHEY and CDR2 SMNVEV (reference sequence). The CDR3 contains 17 residues. CDR3 protein: CASSFPGQGRDTGELFF. CDR3 DNA: TGTGCCAGCAGTTTTCCGGGACAGGGAAGGGACACCGGGGAGCTGTTTTTT.

The chain carries TRBV27 and TRBJ1-5; TRBD1 might be the D (6 bases). This CDR3 is built from 14 residues. The V gene lost 4 bases and the J gene lost 5 bases, with 12 bases spanning the gap. The V gene's germline CDR1 is MNHEY and CDR2 SMNVEV (reference sequence). Here the CDR3 DNA reads TGTGCCAGCAGTTCAGAGGGGGATTATCAGCCCCAGCATTTT. Protein: CASSSEGDYQPQHF.

DNA of the CDR3: TGTGCCAGCAGGGCCTCGCCGGAGTTCTACAATGAGCAGTTCTTC. This encodes CASRASPEFYNEQFF. This chain links TRBV2 with TRBJ2-1, with no clear D. The germline CDR1 and CDR2 sequences are SNHLY and FYNNEI. Trimming removed 6 bases at V and 3 bases at J, with 15 bases between. The CDR3 contains 15 residues.

This clone was seen only a few times. V and J are TRBV5-1 and TRBJ1-1; 7 bases map to TRBD1. The ends lost 1 base at V and 4 bases at J; junction bases unmatched: 4. This CDR3 contains 14 residues. Germline V gene lookup returns CDR1 SGHRS and CDR2 YFSETQ. The CDR3 region has the DNA TGCGCCAGCAGCTTGTCACAGGGGAGCACTGAAGCTTTCTTT. Its protein product is CASSLSQGSTEAFF.

This clone was seen a handful of times. The chain has TRBV7-9 and TRBJ1-4; D unclear. The CDR3 has 16 residues. V shed 0 bases and J shed 0 bases, with 8 bases lying between them. Germline CDR1 reads SEHNR; CDR2 reads FQNEAQ (reference sequence). The CDR3, as DNA: TGTGCCAGCAGCTTAGCCTACAGCTCAACTAATGAAAAACTGTTTTTT. This translates into CASSLAYSSTNEKLFF.

The chain's CDR3 is CASSFWGEGNEQFF. CDR3 nucleotide sequence: TGTGCCAGCAGTTTCTGGGGTGAGGGGAATGAGCAGTTCTTC. The V call is TRBV6-5, the J call TRBJ2-1; D is possibly TRBD1 or TRBD2 (5 bases each). The CDR3 runs to 14 residues. Trimming removed 4 bases from V and 7 bases from J, with 14 bases in between. The germline CDR1 and CDR2 sequences are MNHEY and SVGAGI.

A single count supports this clone. This chain links TRBV7-6 with TRBJ2-1; 10 bases map to TRBD2. Germline V lookup: CDR1 SGHVS, CDR2 FNYEAQ. The CDR3 has 16 residues. The ends lost 5 bases at V and 10 bases at J; junction bases unmatched: 14. The chain's CDR3 is CASSRSGAGGPGEQFF. CDR3 sequence (DNA): TGTGCCAGCAGCCGTTCGGGAGCGGGAGGGCCAGGGGAGCAGTTCTTC.

The rearrangement links TRBV27 to TRBJ2-1; no reliable D call. Trimming stripped 6 bases from V and 0 bases from J, with 12 bases between. Germline-derived CDR1 and CDR2 are MNHEY and SMNVEV (reference sequence). This CDR3 has 15 amino acids. In DNA form, the CDR3 reads TGTGCCAGCAGGACATCTTTTGGCTCCTACAATGAGCAGTTCTTC. It specifies CASRTSFGSYNEQFF.

The rearrangement uses TRBV5-1 and TRBJ2-7; 9 bases align to TRBD2. Per germline, CDR1 SGHRS and CDR2 YFSETQ. V shed 4 bases and J 2 bases; nucleotides not matched to a gene: 10. The CDR3 covers 16 residues. The DNA for the CDR3 is TGCGCCAGCAGCCTGGGAGGTAGCGGGAGTACCTACGAGCAGTACTTC. Translation gives CASSLGGSGSTYEQYF.

The rearrangement links TRBV30 to TRBJ1-4; D gene uncertain. Per germline, CDR1 GTSNPN and CDR2 SVGIG (reference sequence). The V gene lost 5 bases and the J gene lost 8 bases, with 12 bases spanning the gap. There are 12 residues in the CDR3. The CDR3 loop is CAWDYAREKLFF. As DNA, the CDR3 is TGTGCCTGGGATTACGCCAGGGAAAAACTGTTTTTT. Supplemented by reference TRBV30 and TRBJ1-4, the full variable domain reads SQTIHQWPATLVQPVGSPLSLECTVEGTSNPNLYWYRQAAGRGLQLLFYSVGIGQISSEVPQNLSASRPQDRQFILSSKKLLLSDSGFYLCAWDYAREKLFFGSGTQLSVL.

The chain is built from TRBV7-9 and TRBJ1-2, with TRBD1 identical over 10 bases. V trimming: 0 bases; J trimming: 5 bases; junction bases outside the gene matches: 3. Germline V lookup: CDR1 SEHNR, CDR2 FQNEAQ (reference sequence). This CDR3 has 15 amino acids. The chain's CDR3 is CASSLAGTGVYGYTF. CDR3 DNA sequence: TGTGCCAGCAGCTTAGCCGGGACAGGGGTGTATGGCTACACCTTC.

The J gene is TRBJ2-1, the V gene TRBV18; D might be TRBD1 (5 bases). V was clipped by 8 bases and J by 0 bases, with 8 bases between them. This CDR3 is 13 amino acids long. Germline CDR1 reads KGHSH; CDR2 reads LQKENI. CDR3 coding DNA: TGTGCCAGCGCCGACAGCTCCTACAATGAGCAGTTCTTC. It yields the protein CASADSSYNEQFF.

The rearrangement uses TRBV7-2 and TRBJ2-1; tentative D call: TRBD2 (6 bases). Trimming took 6 bases from V and 3 from J, leaving 12 bases between them. CDR1 and CDR2 from the germline V gene are SGHTA and FQGNSA. The CDR3 runs 14 residues. CDR3 bases: TGTGCCAGCAGAGGAGGGATAAGCTACAATGAGCAGTTCTTC. Its protein product is CASRGGISYNEQFF. Filled out from reference TRBV7-2 and TRBJ2-1, the complete variable domain reads GAGVSQSPSNKVTEKGKDVELRCDPISGHTALYWYRQSLGQGLEFLIYFQGNSAPDKSGLPSDRFSAERTGGSVSTLTIQRTQQEDSAVYLCASRGGISYNEQFFGPGTRLTVL.

This clone showed up just a few times. The chain uses TRBV10-3 and TRBJ1-5; 10 positions match TRBD1. V lost 3 bases, J lost 4 bases, and 3 bases stayed unmatched. Germline lookup yields CDR1 ENHRY and CDR2 SYGVKD. The CDR3 sequence is 15 residues long. The CDR3 protein is CAISDKGQGNQPQHF. CDR3 in DNA: TGTGCCATCAGTGACAAGGGACAGGGGAATCAGCCCCAGCATTTT.

The V call is TRBV27, the J call TRBJ2-5, with D possibly matching TRBD1 (5 bases). Looked up from germline, CDR1 is MNHEY and CDR2 is SMNVEV (reference sequence). The CDR3 runs to 13 residues. Trimming took 2 bases from V and 6 from J, leaving 10 bases between them. DNA for the CDR3: TGTGCCAGCAGTTTACAGGGTAAGAAGACCCAGTACTTC. It encodes CASSLQGKKTQYF.

The chain has TRBV27 and TRBJ1-1, with TRBD1 matching 8 bases. The CDR3 totals 15 residues. Per germline, CDR1 MNHEY and CDR2 SMNVEV (reference sequence). J was trimmed by 5 bases and V by 2 bases; bases with no gene match: 7. The CDR3 here is CASSLRRTGFTEAFF. The DNA of the CDR3 is TGTGCCAGCAGTTTAAGGCGGACAGGGTTTACTGAAGCTTTCTTT.

The rearrangement joins TRBV5-8 to TRBJ1-1, with D hard to call. The germline V and J ends were trimmed by 1 base and 1 base, with 8 bases remaining between them. There are 14 residues in the CDR3. CDR1 is SGHTS, CDR2 YDEGEE, per germline. For the CDR3, the DNA is TGTGCCAGCAGCTTGTTAAACAGGAACACTGAAGCTTTCTTT. Its protein is CASSLLNRNTEAFF. Variable domain in full (rest from reference TRBV5-8 and TRBJ1-1): EAGVTQSPTHLIKTRGQQATLRCSPISGHTSVYWYQQALGLGLQFLLWYDEGEERNRGNFPPRFSGRQFPNYSSELNVNALELEDSALYLCASSLLNRNTEAFFGQGTRLTVV.

This clone was seen a few times. The chain recombines TRBV5-1 with TRBJ1-4; TRBD1 might be the D (6 bases). Per germline, CDR1 SGHRS and CDR2 YFSETQ. V dropped 6 bases and J dropped 3 bases, with 21 bases sitting between them. This CDR3 is built from 17 residues. The CDR3 loop reads CASKSGIGGTSNEKLFF. DNA of the CDR3: TGCGCCAGCAAATCCGGAATCGGGGGCACATCTAATGAAAAACTGTTTTTT.

J is TRBJ1-3 and V is TRBV14; D may be TRBD1 (5 bases). In germline, CDR1 is SGHDN, CDR2 FVKESK. The CDR3 loop spans 16 amino acids. V lost 3 bases, J lost 1 base, and 13 bases lay in between. The CDR3 DNA reads as TGTGCCAGCAGCCACAGGGTGATGGTATCTGGAAACACCATATATTTT. It encodes CASSHRVMVSGNTIYF.

The table lists this clone with a few counts. V gene TRBV7-9 combines with J gene TRBJ2-1, with no clear D. Trimming removed 3 bases from V and 6 bases from J, with 12 bases in between. The CDR3 consists of 14 residues. Germline lookup yields CDR1 SEHNR and CDR2 FQNEAQ (reference sequence). The CDR3 DNA reads TGTGCCAGCAGCTTTGACACGCACCGCAATGAGCAGTTCTTC. It is translated as CASSFDTHRNEQFF. Using reference TRBV7-9 and TRBJ2-1 for the parts outside the CDR3, the full variable domain is DTGVSQNPRHKITKRGQNVTFRCDPISEHNRLYWYRQTLGQGPEFLTYFQNEAQLEKSRLLSDRFSAERPKGSFSTLEIQRTEQGDSAMYLCASSFDTHRNEQFFGPGTRLTVL.